The present TCR beta chain was sequenced within a study of control samples from healthy donors and cancer patients. Sequenced by immunoSEQ multiplex PCR; TCRdb stores in-frame clones only, minus some. The table lists under 200,000 clones, around nine tenths of them singletons. The CDR3 has 10 residues. Germline V gene data show CDR1 as SNHLY and CDR2 as FYNNEI. V lost 4 bases and J 11 bases, leaving 6 bases between the germline ends. The sample consisted of blood. V usage is TRBV2 and J usage is TRBJ2-1, with D perhaps assigned TRBD1 or TRBD2 (5 bases each). This TCR was sampled from a woman aged 25 to 39 in good health. The CDR3 region has the DNA TGTGCCAGCAGTGGGGGGAAGCAGTTCTTC. Amino acids: CASSGGKQFF.